The subject of this entry is one T cell receptor beta chain. TCRdb reanalyzed the 5' RACE reads and collapses them to one entry per CDR3 protein, without DNA. This specimen shows around 380,000 distinct CDR3 sequences; the ten leading clones hold less than 2.5%. This sample is part of a study of monozygotic twins with inflammatory bowel disease. This CDR3 comprises 12 residues. The V gene's germline CDR1 is MRHNA and CDR2 SNTAGT. The sequenced sample was blood. The rearrangement uses TRBV6-4 and TRBJ2-1; TCRdb outputs TRBD1, but without DNA this stays unchecked. This TCR was recovered from a human donor with ulcerative colitis or Crohn's disease, or a healthy co-twin of an affected twin (not recorded which). The CDR3 sequence is CASSERDGEQFF.